These 27 T cell receptor beta chains came from one sample sequenced in a study of blood T cell repertoires in COVID-19. TCRdb's table, derived via immunoSEQ multiplex PCR, lists solely in-frame clones and lacks some. This sample has approximately 140,000 clones; 80% to 90% occur once, and the top ten carry 7% to 10%. Sample: peripheral blood. These receptors were obtained from a human donor with acute or convalescent COVID-19. The donor label of this sample is uncertain.

The chain combines TRBV3-1 (or the pseudogene TRBV3-2) with TRBJ2-4; 8 bases are shared with TRBD2. CDR3 length: 14 amino acids. Germline values: CDR1 LGHDT, CDR2 YNNKEL (reference sequence). The junction had 0 bases not matched to a gene; V was cut back by 0 bases and J by 5 bases. CDR3 DNA sequence: TGTGCCAGCAGCCAAGAACTAGCGGAAAACATTCAGTACTTC. Residues: CASSQELAENIQYF.

This chain uses TRBV28 with TRBJ1-1; maybe TRBD1 (5 bases). V was shortened by 2 bases and J by 0 bases, with 16 bases between the two germline ends. Per the germline V gene, CDR1 is MDHEN and CDR2 is SYDVKM. The CDR3 is made up of 17 amino acids. The chain's CDR3 is CASSLRVGTGVNTEAFF. The CDR3 DNA reads as TGTGCCAGCAGTTTACGGGTGGGTACAGGAGTGAACACTGAAGCTTTCTTT.

The chain joins TRBV6-5 to TRBJ2-3, with TRBD2 matching 8 bases. The germline V gene encodes CDR1 MNHEY and CDR2 SVGAGI. The trim removed 4 bases at V and 4 bases at J, leaving 7 bases unmatched. The CDR3 extends over 15 amino acids. The CDR3 sequence: CASSSGGAGADTQYF. The CDR3 nucleotides are TGTGCCAGCAGTTCCGGGGGGGCGGGAGCAGATACGCAGTATTTT.

The V call is TRBV4-1, the J call TRBJ2-7; 8 bases are a match to TRBD2. The CDR3 has 17 amino acids. The V gene end was trimmed by 3 bases and the J gene end by 2 bases; junction bases not matched to a gene: 12. Germline assignment: CDR1 MGHRA and CDR2 YSYEKL. The CDR3 DNA follows: TGCGCCAGCAGCCAGGCTCTTAGCGGGGCACGGGCCTACGAGCAGTACTTC. Residues: CASSQALSGARAYEQYF.

The V and J genes are TRBV11-2 and TRBJ1-6; 8 nucleotides agree with TRBD1. CDR1 and CDR2 (germline): SGHAT, FQNNGV. Trimming cost V 3 bases and J 10 bases; bases outside gene matches: 8. The CDR3 runs to 15 residues. CDR3: CASSFKTGDRSPLHF. In DNA form, the CDR3 reads TGTGCCAGCAGCTTCAAGACAGGGGATCGCTCACCCCTCCACTTT.

The V and J genes are TRBV9 and TRBJ2-7, with 8 nucleotides matching TRBD1. Germline CDR1 SGDLS, CDR2 YYNGEE. The CDR3 consists of 15 residues. V dropped 2 bases and J dropped 3; count of bases not matched to a gene: 7. Here the CDR3 DNA reads TGTGCCAGCAGCGTTGGACAGGGCACCCTCTACGAGCAGTACTTC. This gives the protein CASSVGQGTLYEQYF.

This clone was detected once. V usage is TRBV18 and J usage is TRBJ1-1; 7 bases are shared with TRBD1. The V gene end was trimmed by 4 bases and the J gene end by 5 bases; junction bases not matched to a gene: 7. Germline-derived CDR1 and CDR2 are KGHSH and LQKENI. The CDR3 sequence is 14 residues long. The CDR3 coding sequence is TGTGCCAGCTCACGGAGTCAGGGGGAAACTGAAGCTTTCTTT. It encodes CASSRSQGETEAFF. Using reference TRBV18 and TRBJ1-1 for the parts outside the CDR3, the full variable domain is NAGVMQNPRHLVRRRGQEARLRCSPMKGHSHVYWYRQLPEEGLKFMVYLQKENIIDESGMPKERFSAEFPKEGPSILRIQQVVRGDSAAYFCASSRSQGETEAFFGQGTRLTVV.

In its sample, this clone was seen once. The chain carries TRBV3-1 (or the pseudogene TRBV3-2) and TRBJ2-3; 10 bases are a match to TRBD2. Unmatched junction bases numbered 8, after V lost 4 bases and J lost 4 bases. The CDR3 length is 16 residues. Germline V CDR1 and CDR2: LGHDT, YNNKEL (reference sequence). CDR3 bases: TGTGCCAGCAGCCTTTTAGCGGGGGGCCCGCCAGATACGCAGTATTTT. Its translation: CASSLLAGGPPDTQYF.

The table lists this clone with a count of one. The gene calls are TRBV9 and TRBJ2-5, with 7 bases aligning to TRBD1. The germline V gene has CDR1 SGDLS and CDR2 YYNGEE. After removal of 3 bases from V and 5 bases from J, the junction contained 7 bases not matched to a gene. This CDR3 spans 14 amino acids. Here the CDR3 DNA reads TGTGCCAGCAGCGCAAACAGGGGCGGGGAGACCCAGTACTTC. Translated, it gives CASSANRGGETQYF.

The chain is built from TRBV12-5 and TRBJ2-3; 8 bases align to TRBD1. J lost 0 bases, V lost 5 bases, and 10 bases had no gene match. Germline CDR1 and CDR2: LGHNT and FRNRAP. The CDR3 is 17 amino acids. CDR3 DNA: TGTGCTAGTGGTCCTAGGACAGGGTATCATAGCACAGATACGCAGTATTTT. It encodes CASGPRTGYHSTDTQYF.

The chain joins TRBV4-1 to TRBJ2-1, with 9 bases fitting TRBD2. The CDR3 length is 17 residues. Germline V gene data show CDR1 as MGHRA and CDR2 as YSYEKL. The J segment lost 1 base and the V segment lost 1 base, leaving 5 bases of the junction unmatched. CDR3: CASSQAPAGGSYNEQFF. The CDR3 DNA follows: TGCGCCAGCAGCCAAGCGCCGGCGGGGGGGTCCTACAATGAGCAGTTCTTC.

This clone was observed once. This chain joins TRBV7-9 and TRBJ2-7; D is unclear. With 1 base removed from V and 5 bases from J, the gap between germline ends came to 12 bases. Germline CDR1 SEHNR, CDR2 FQNEAQ (reference sequence). This CDR3 has 14 residues. The CDR3 here is CASSLDIAPDEQYV. The CDR3 bases are TGTGCCAGCAGCTTAGATATAGCCCCGGACGAGCAGTACGTC.

This clone was counted between two and nine times. This chain joins TRBV13 and TRBJ1-1, with 11 bases fitting TRBD1. The CDR3 extends over 14 amino acids. V dropped 5 bases and J dropped 11; count of bases not matched to a gene: 10. CDR1 and CDR2 (germline): PRHDT, FYEKMQ (reference sequence). DNA for the CDR3: TGTGCCAGCAGCGAACGGGACAGGGGGTGGAGTGCTTTCTTT. Translated, it gives CASSERDRGWSAFF.

J is TRBJ1-5 and V is TRBV6-5; D remains unclear. Deletions cut 0 bases from V and 7 bases from J, with 7 bases between. Germline CDR1 is MNHEY and CDR2 is SVGAGI. CDR3 length equals 13 residues. The CDR3 DNA reads as TGTGCCAGCAGTTACTCGGAGAGGCAGCCCCAGCATTTT. Translated: CASSYSERQPQHF.

The genes are TRBV5-1 and TRBJ2-7; 11 bases are shared with TRBD1. The CDR3 consists of 16 residues. V shed 3 bases and J 7 bases; nucleotides not matched to a gene: 12. Germline CDR1 and CDR2: SGHRS and YFSETQ. CDR3 sequence: CASSSTIGQGAREQYF. CDR3 coding DNA: TGCGCCAGCAGCTCTACCATAGGACAGGGGGCGAGGGAGCAGTACTTC.

The chain carries TRBV7-9 and TRBJ1-1, with D unresolved. Germline lookup yields CDR1 SEHNR and CDR2 FQNEAQ (reference sequence). V lost 5 bases and J lost 3, with 19 bases in between. This CDR3 contains 16 residues. CDR3 nucleotide sequence: TGTGCCAGCAGCCTATCGCGACACTCCCTCGACACTGAAGCTTTCTTT. This encodes CASSLSRHSLDTEAFF.

This chain links TRBV27 with TRBJ2-1; the match to TRBD2 covers 9 bases. This CDR3 is 17 amino acids long. V lost 4 bases to trimming and J lost 4 bases; unmatched junction nucleotides: 11. Germline V gene sequence: CDR1 MNHEY, CDR2 SMNVEV (reference sequence). CDR3 residues: CASSSRLAGYFYNEQFF. DNA for the CDR3: TGTGCCAGCAGTTCTCGTCTAGCGGGGTACTTTTACAATGAGCAGTTCTTC.

The sample holds one count of this clone. The chain has TRBV6-5 and TRBJ1-2; 9 bases fit TRBD1. Germline CDR1 reads MNHEY; CDR2 reads SVGAGI. V was clipped by 7 bases and J by 4 bases; unmatched bases: 10. The CDR3 contains 15 residues. The CDR3 loop reads CASILRDRDPYGYTF. The CDR3 DNA reads TGTGCCAGCATCCTCCGGGACAGGGATCCCTATGGCTACACCTTC.

The J gene is TRBJ2-7, the V gene TRBV10-2; 9 bases match TRBD1. V was pared by 5 bases and J by 4 bases, with 6 bases of the junction left unmatched. CDR3 length: 14 amino acids. Per the germline V gene, CDR1 is WSHSY and CDR2 is SAAADI. The CDR3 sequence: CASSSGDRGYEQYF. In DNA, the CDR3 is TGCGCCAGCAGTTCAGGAGACAGGGGGTACGAGCAGTACTTC.

The chain carries TRBV19 and TRBJ1-6, with D maybe TRBD1 (5 bases). V shed 3 bases and J shed 2 bases, with 8 bases lying between them. CDR1 and CDR2 from the germline V gene are LNHDA and SQIVND (reference sequence). There are 15 residues in the CDR3. CDR3 DNA: TGTGCCAGTAGTATTCAGGGAACCTATAATTCACCCCTCCACTTT. Protein sequence: CASSIQGTYNSPLHF.

This clone was counted only a few times. The chain is built from TRBV2 and TRBJ2-3; D possibly corresponds to TRBD1 (6 bases). Germline lookup yields CDR1 SNHLY and CDR2 FYNNEI. The CDR3 contains 15 residues. Deletions cut 5 bases from V and 0 bases from J, with 12 bases between. CDR3 residues: CASSSNRASTDTQYF. The CDR3 DNA reads as TGTGCCAGCAGTTCCAACAGGGCTAGCACAGATACGCAGTATTTT.

This chain joins TRBV18 and TRBJ2-1; D not resolved. Germline assignment: CDR1 KGHSH and CDR2 LQKENI. The CDR3 sequence is 13 residues long. V was cut by 2 bases and J by 5 bases, with 7 bases left in between. CDR3 amino acids: CASSPSANNEQFF. CDR3 in DNA: TGTGCCAGCTCACCATCCGCTAACAATGAGCAGTTCTTC.

CDR3 in DNA: TGTGCCAGCAGCCAAGATGCCCTAGGGGTAGATACGCAGTATTTT. Translation gives CASSQDALGVDTQYF. The chain is built from TRBV4-2 and TRBJ2-3, with D possibly being TRBD1 (5 bases). The CDR3 contains 15 residues. V was clipped by 0 bases and J by 5 bases, with 12 bases between them. CDR1 and CDR2 from the germline V gene are LGHNA and YNFKEQ.

V is TRBV11-2 and J is TRBJ2-7, with a possible D match to TRBD1 (6 bases). Trimming removed 3 bases at V and 2 bases at J, with 14 bases between. The CDR3 runs to 15 residues. From germline, CDR1 is SGHAT and CDR2 FQNNGV. The CDR3 region is CASSFDRQTAYEQYV. The CDR3 region has the DNA TGTGCCAGCAGCTTCGACAGGCAAACCGCCTACGAGCAGTACGTC.

The chain carries TRBV6-5 and TRBJ1-2; D not certain. The germline gives CDR1 MNHEY, CDR2 SVGAGI. The CDR3 has 13 amino acids. Trimming removed 7 bases at V and 5 bases at J, with 14 bases between. The CDR3 region has the DNA TGTGCCAGCATGGGAGGCCCAGGTTATGGCTACACCTTC. It translates to CASMGGPGYGYTF.

The chain has TRBV9 and TRBJ2-3; 7 nucleotides line up with TRBD2. Trimming cost V 4 bases and J 0 bases; bases outside gene matches: 5. The CDR3 runs to 15 residues. Germline CDR1 is SGDLS and CDR2 is YYNGEE. The CDR3 DNA is TGTGCCAGCAGCTTGACTAGCTCTAGCACAGATACGCAGTATTTT. This encodes CASSLTSSSTDTQYF.

In nucleotides, the CDR3 is TGTGCCAGCAGCCTAGCGGGGGGGAAGTCCCAGTACTTC. Protein: CASSLAGGKSQYF. The chain joins TRBV3-1 (or the pseudogene TRBV3-2) to TRBJ2-5, with 11 bases matching TRBD2. CDR1 is LGHDT, CDR2 YNNKEL, per germline (reference sequence). The CDR3 loop spans 13 amino acids. The ends lost 4 bases at V and 9 bases at J; junction bases unmatched: 4.